This record concerns one TCR beta chain sequence. The antigen is unknown. Germline V gives CDR1 KGHSH, CDR2 LQKENI. V was cut by 3 bases and J by 3 bases, with 12 bases left in between. The CDR3 is 14 residues long. These data belong to a study of T cell responses to AZD1222 COVID-19 vaccine. Whole-study findings and limits: The donors showed a predominance of white British ancestry and of females, with possible underestimation of clonal diversity. Elevations in Spike-specific TCR breadth and depth followed administration of two AZD1222 doses.

Using immunoSEQ multiplex PCR, the repertoire was profiled, and TCRdb retains in-frame clones only, with some absent. The data contain 90,000 to 150,000 clones, roughly 90% of them singletons. The sequences come from peripheral blood, collected 28 days after the second AZD1222 dose. The chain employs TRBV18 and TRBJ2-7; D uncertain. This clonotype was sampled from an adult who received the AZD1222 COVID-19 vaccine. The CDR3 sequence is CASSPPQTDYEQYF. The DNA of the CDR3 is TGTGCCAGCTCACCCCCACAGACCGACTACGAGCAGTACTTC.